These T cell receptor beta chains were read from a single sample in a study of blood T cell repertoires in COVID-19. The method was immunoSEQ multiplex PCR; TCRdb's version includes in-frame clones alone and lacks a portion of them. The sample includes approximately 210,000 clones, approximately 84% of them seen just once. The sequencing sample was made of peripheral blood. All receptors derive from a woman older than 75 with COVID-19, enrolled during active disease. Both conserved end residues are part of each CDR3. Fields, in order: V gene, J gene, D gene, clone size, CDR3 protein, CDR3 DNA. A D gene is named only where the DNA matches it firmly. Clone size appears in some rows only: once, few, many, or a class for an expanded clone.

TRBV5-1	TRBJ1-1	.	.	CASSLAFSGTHEAFF	TGCGCCAGCAGCTTGGCCTTTTCCGGGACACATGAAGCTTTCTTT
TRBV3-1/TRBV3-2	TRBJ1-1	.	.	CASSRAGMNTEAFF	TGTGCCAGCAGCCGGGCAGGGATGAACACTGAAGCTTTCTTT
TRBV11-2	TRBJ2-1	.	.	CASSLGGDSNEQFF	TGTGCCAGCAGCTTAGGGGGGGACAGCAATGAGCAGTTCTTC
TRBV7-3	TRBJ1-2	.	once	CASSLSSEGYGYTF	TGTGCCAGCAGCTTAAGTTCGGAGGGGTATGGCTACACCTTC
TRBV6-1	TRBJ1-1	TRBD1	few	CASREGTAYTEAFF	TGTGCCAGCAGGGAAGGGACAGCTTACACTGAAGCTTTCTTT
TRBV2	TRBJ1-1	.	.	CASHRGSDTEAFF	TGTGCCAGCCACCGGGGAAGCGACACTGAAGCTTTCTTT
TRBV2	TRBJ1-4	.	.	CASSASLVSDEKLFF	TGTGCCAGCAGCGCAAGTTTAGTATCCGATGAAAAACTGTTTTTT
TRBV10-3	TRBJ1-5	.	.	CAISESLTGNQPQHF	TGTGCCATCAGTGAGTCGTTAACAGGCAATCAGCCCCAGCATTTT
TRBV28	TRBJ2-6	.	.	CASRYRGLTGANVLTF	TGTGCCAGCAGGTACAGGGGACTTACTGGGGCCAACGTCCTGACTTTC
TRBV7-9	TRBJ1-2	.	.	CASSPRTGNYGYTF	TGTGCCAGCAGCCCGCGGACGGGGAACTATGGCTACACCTTC
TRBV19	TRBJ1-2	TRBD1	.	CASSIITGGDYGYTF	TGTGCCAGTAGTATCATCACAGGGGGAGACTATGGCTACACCTTC
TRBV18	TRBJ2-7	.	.	CASSPPRGGVGEQYF	TGTGCCAGCTCACCACCGAGGGGCGGGGTGGGCGAGCAGTACTTC
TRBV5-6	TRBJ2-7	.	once	CASSPKNARGGEQYF	TGTGCCAGCAGCCCCAAGAACGCCCGGGGAGGAGAGCAGTACTTC
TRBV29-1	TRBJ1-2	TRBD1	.	CSASGGSYGYTF	TGCAGCGCCTCAGGGGGCAGCTATGGCTACACCTTC
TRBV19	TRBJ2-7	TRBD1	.	CASSPWTGGPYEQYF	TGTGCCAGTAGTCCTTGGACAGGGGGTCCCTACGAGCAGTACTTC
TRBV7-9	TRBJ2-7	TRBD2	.	CASSLTRDYSYEQYF	TGTGCCAGCAGCTTAACCCGGGACTACTCCTACGAGCAGTACTTC
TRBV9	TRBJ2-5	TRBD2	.	CASSVGFSGTGVETQYF	TGTGCCAGCAGCGTAGGTTTTAGCGGGACCGGAGTAGAGACCCAGTACTTC
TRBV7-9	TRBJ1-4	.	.	CASSPTAAATNEKLFF	TGTGCCAGCAGCCCCACTGCGGCAGCAACTAATGAAAAACTGTTTTTT
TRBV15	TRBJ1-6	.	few	CATSRDPRINSPLHF	TGTGCCACCAGCAGAGATCCGAGGATTAATTCACCCCTCCACTTT
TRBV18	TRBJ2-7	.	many	CASSRYRQGLSYEQYF	TGTGCCAGCTCACGTTATCGGCAGGGACTCTCCTACGAGCAGTACTTC
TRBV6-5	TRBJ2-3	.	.	CASSPPGTDTQYF	TGTGCCAGCAGCCCCCCCGGGACAGATACGCAGTATTTT
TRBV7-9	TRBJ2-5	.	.	CASSLAPPSGETQYF	TGTGCCAGCAGCTTAGCCCCGCCCAGTGGAGAGACCCAGTACTTC
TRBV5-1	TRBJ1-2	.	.	CASSLSGAGYGYTF	TGCGCCAGCAGCTTGAGTGGCGCCGGGTATGGCTACACCTTC
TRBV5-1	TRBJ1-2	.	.	CASAELRPYGYTF	TGCGCCAGCGCAGAACTCAGGCCCTATGGCTACACCTTC
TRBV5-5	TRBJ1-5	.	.	CASSLDPGVGQPQHF	TGTGCCAGCAGCTTGGATCCAGGGGTCGGTCAGCCCCAGCATTTT
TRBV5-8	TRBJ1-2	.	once	CASSSGQWNGYTF	TGTGCCAGCAGCTCCGGACAGTGGAATGGCTACACCTTC
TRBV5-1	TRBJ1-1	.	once	CASSADRNTEAFF	TGCGCCAGCAGCGCTGACAGGAACACTGAAGCTTTCTTT
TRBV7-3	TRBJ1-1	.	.	CASSFLPEDSEAFF	TGTGCCAGCAGCTTTCTCCCCGAGGACTCTGAAGCTTTCTTT
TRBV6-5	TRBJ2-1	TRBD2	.	CASTRGGSENEQFF	TGTGCCAGCACCCGCGGGGGGTCCGAGAATGAGCAGTTCTTC
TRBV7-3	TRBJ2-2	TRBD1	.	CASSRDSANTGELFF	TGTGCCAGCAGCCGGGACAGCGCAAACACCGGGGAGCTGTTTTTT
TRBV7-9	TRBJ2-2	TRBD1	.	CASSRDRAGTGELFF	TGTGCCAGCAGCCGGGACAGGGCGGGCACCGGGGAGCTGTTTTTT
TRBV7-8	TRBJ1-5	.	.	CASSLAQSNQPQHF	TGTGCCAGCAGCTTAGCGCAGAGCAATCAGCCCCAGCATTTT
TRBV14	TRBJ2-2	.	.	CASSPGRYTGELFF	TGTGCCAGCAGCCCAGGGAGGTATACCGGGGAGCTGTTTTTT
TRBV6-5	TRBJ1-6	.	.	CASSTGGSPLHF	TGTGCCAGCTCCACGGGGGGTTCACCCCTCCACTTT
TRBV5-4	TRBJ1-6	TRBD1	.	CASSSRRGRYSNSPLHF	TGTGCCAGCAGCTCGAGAAGGGGGCGTTACAGTAATTCACCCCTCCACTTT
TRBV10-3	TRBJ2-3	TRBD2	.	CAISRVLAGVPTTSTDTQYF	TGTGCCATCTCGCGGGTACTAGCGGGGGTGCCAACAACTAGCACAGATACGCAGTATTTT
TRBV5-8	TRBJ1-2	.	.	CASSLGGGRTGYTF	TGTGCCAGCAGCTTGGGGGGGGGCAGGACTGGCTACACCTTC
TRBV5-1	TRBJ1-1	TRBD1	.	CASSTRQGEDTEAFF	TGCGCCAGCAGCACGCGACAGGGGGAGGACACTGAAGCTTTCTTT
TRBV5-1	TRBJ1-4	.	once	CASSLKSGEKLFF	TGCGCCAGCAGCTTGAAGAGCGGTGAAAAACTGTTTTTT
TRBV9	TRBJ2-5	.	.	CASSVGGGEETQYF	TGTGCCAGCAGCGTTGGCGGGGGCGAAGAGACCCAGTACTTC
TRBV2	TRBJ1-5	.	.	CASGRESDQPQHF	TGTGCCAGCGGGAGGGAGAGCGATCAGCCCCAGCATTTT
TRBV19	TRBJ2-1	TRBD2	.	CASDRRRGDNEQFF	TGTGCCAGTGATCGCCGGCGGGGGGACAATGAGCAGTTCTTC
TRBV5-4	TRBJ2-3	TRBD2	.	CASSLGSSGGGDTQYF	TGTGCCAGCAGCCTCGGGAGTAGCGGGGGTGGAGATACGCAGTATTTT
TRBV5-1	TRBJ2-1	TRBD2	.	CASSLGGTSTYNEQFF	TGCGCCAGCAGCTTGGGGGGGACTAGTACCTACAATGAGCAGTTCTTC
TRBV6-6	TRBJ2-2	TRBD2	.	CASIGDYWGGELFF	TGTGCCAGCATCGGGGACTATTGGGGCGGGGAGCTGTTTTTT
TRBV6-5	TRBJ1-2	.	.	CASRNRVGSDGYTF	TGTGCCAGCAGAAACCGCGTTGGTTCGGATGGCTACACCTTC
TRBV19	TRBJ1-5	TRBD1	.	CASITGASGDQPQHF	TGTGCCAGTATAACAGGGGCATCGGGCGATCAGCCCCAGCATTTT
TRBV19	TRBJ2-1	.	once	CASMGGQGYNEQFF	TGTGCCAGTATGGGGGGTCAGGGATACAATGAGCAGTTCTTC